This record concerns one T cell receptor (beta chain) sequence. Antigen: not known. The PCR used 60 Vbeta and 13 Jbeta primers. The protocol was immunoSEQ multiplex PCR, while the TCRdb copy is restricted to in-frame clones and leaves out a portion. This table has more than 90,000 clones, roughly 80% appearing once. The data derive from a study of cytomegalovirus exposure and HLA in healthy donors. In the study overall: An earlier analysis identified some 110 million unique TCR beta sequences in 170 million or so T cells. Around 78 million unique TCRs, all from HLA-typed donors, were included in an early release of the data.

Study-wide points: In a later analysis, at a false discovery rate of 0.05, 16,951 TCR beta sequences were associated with HLA alleles. Trimming of TCR beta V- and J-genes showed a link, identified in a later analysis, to a missense DCLRE1C variant.

CDR1 is SQVTM and CDR2 is ANQGSEA in the germline V gene. The CDR3 totals 15 residues. With V trimmed by 7 bases and J by 3 bases, 13 bases remained unmatched. What was sequenced was PBMCs. The TCR was taken from a man aged 40-55 years in good health and CMV-seropositive. The J gene is TRBJ2-5, the V gene TRBV29-1; 8 bases are shared with TRBD1. CDR3 bases: TGCAGCGCCTATGATACAGGGGGACCGGAAGAGACCCAGTACTTC. Translation gives CSAYDTGGPEETQYF.